The text below deals with one T cell receptor beta chain. Its target is unknown. Vbeta (60) and Jbeta (13) primers were used in the PCR. Sequenced by immunoSEQ multiplex PCR; TCRdb stores in-frame clones only, minus some. The sample shows 75,000 to 100,000 clones, roughly 76% of them seen only once. These data come from a study of cytomegalovirus exposure and HLA in healthy donors. Whole-study results and caveats: Reportedly, TCR beta sequences accurately predicted HLA-A and HLA-B alleles in most subjects. Several of the most significant clusters were apparently associated with common viral pathogens in a later analysis. Excluded: some indistinguishable V segments such as TRBV6-2 and TRBV6-3.

Trimming took off 3 bases at V and 2 bases at J, with 15 bases between the two ends. From germline, CDR1 is SEHNR and CDR2 FQNEAQ (reference sequence). This CDR3 is built from 16 residues. The origin of this receptor is a female donor in good health and CMV-seronegative. Sequenced material: PBMCs. This rearrangement joins TRBV7-9 to TRBJ2-3; D is undetermined. The CDR3 region has the DNA TGTGCCAGCAGCTTTCCTTTACTCGGTCCCACAGATACGCAGTATTTT. This gives the protein CASSFPLLGPTDTQYF.